Listed here are 2 T cell receptor beta chains from one sample, sequenced in a study of blood T cell repertoires in COVID-19. The repertoire was sequenced with immunoSEQ multiplex PCR; TCRdb's copy has only in-frame clones and lacks some. The sample lists around 100,000 clones; 75% to 90% were seen once. Specimen: peripheral blood. The receptors were gathered from a woman in her fifties or sixties with COVID-19, enrolled during active disease.

J is TRBJ1-2 and V is TRBV5-4, with 7 bases that match TRBD1. There are 13 residues in the CDR3. Trimming removed 4 bases from V and 6 bases from J; junction bases left unmatched: 6. Germline CDR1 reads SGHNT; CDR2 reads YYREEE (reference sequence). This CDR3 reads CASSQTGTNGYTF. CDR3 DNA: TGTGCCAGCAGCCAGACAGGGACCAATGGCTACACCTTC. The entire variable domain, with the rest obtained from reference TRBV5-4 and TRBJ1-2, is as follows: ETGVTQSPTHLIKTRGQQVTLRCSSQSGHNTVSWYQQALGQGPQFIFQYYREEENGRGNFPPRFSGLQFPNYSSELNVNALELDDSALYLCASSQTGTNGYTFGSGTRLTVV.

This clone was seen only once. V and J are TRBV11-2 and TRBJ2-1; perhaps TRBD2 as D (6 bases). The CDR3 length is 17 residues. Per germline, CDR1 SGHAT and CDR2 FQNNGV. V lost 4 bases, J lost 3 bases, and 19 bases lay in between. The chain's CDR3 is CASSSGLWGVVYNEQFF. The CDR3, as DNA: TGTGCCAGCAGCTCGGGACTTTGGGGGGTGGTCTACAATGAGCAGTTCTTC.